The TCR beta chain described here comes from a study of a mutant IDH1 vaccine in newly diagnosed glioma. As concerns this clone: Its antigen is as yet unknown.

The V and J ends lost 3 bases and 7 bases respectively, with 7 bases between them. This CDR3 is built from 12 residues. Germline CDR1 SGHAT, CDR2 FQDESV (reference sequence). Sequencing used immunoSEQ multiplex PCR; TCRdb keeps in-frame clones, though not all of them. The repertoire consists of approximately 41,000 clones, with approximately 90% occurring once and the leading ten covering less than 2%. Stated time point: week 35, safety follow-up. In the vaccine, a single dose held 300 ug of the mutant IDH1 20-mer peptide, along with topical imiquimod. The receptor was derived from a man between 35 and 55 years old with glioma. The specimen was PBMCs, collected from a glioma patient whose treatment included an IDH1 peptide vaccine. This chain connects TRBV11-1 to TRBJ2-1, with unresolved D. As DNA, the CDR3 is TGTGCCAGCAGCTTGATCGGGAATGAGCAGTTCTTC. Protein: CASSLIGNEQFF. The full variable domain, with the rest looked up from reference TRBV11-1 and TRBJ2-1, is EAEVAQSPRYKITEKSQAVAFWCDPISGHATLYWYRQILGQGPELLVQFQDESVVDDSQLPKDRFSAERLKGVDSTLKIQPAELGDSAMYLCASSLIGNEQFFGPGTRLTVL.